This TCR beta chain came from a study of graft-versus-host responses after intestinal transplantation. Study summary: All recipients got anti-thymocyte globulin induction, then tacrolimus and steroids for approximately 3 years.

Only in-frame clones appear in the TCRdb table, and some are missing; sequencing was by immunoSEQ multiplex PCR. The table has 50,000 to 75,000 clones, about 94% seen once. The table lists this clone with a count of one. Its specificity is unknown. This CDR3 spans 11 amino acids. V lost 6 bases and J 1 base, leaving 3 bases between the germline ends. The germline CDR1 and CDR2 sequences are SQVTM and ANQGSEA. Study findings and constraints: Among recipient marrow samples, GvH clones were found; some appeared first in ileum or blood. Peak circulating GvH clone levels tracked with early post-transplant HvG declines. Within allografts, high graft-versus-host to host-versus-graft clonal ratios were seen among patients with graft-donor T cell macrochimerism.

The starting material was unstimulated CD4+ T cells sorted from spleen or lymph node cells, obtained before transplant. J is TRBJ2-2 and V is TRBV29-1; the D is unclear. The source of this sequence is a human donor who was the organ donor for an intestinal transplant. CDR3 loop: CSVGNTGELFF. CDR3 DNA: TGCAGCGTGGGGAACACCGGGGAGCTGTTTTTT.